What follows are 23 T cell receptor beta chains derived from one specimen sequenced in a study of T cell repertoires in cytomegalovirus infection. TCRdb analysed the reads with MiXCR anew, one entry per CDR3 protein. The sample contains about 190,000 distinct CDR3 sequences, roughly 28% of which appear only once. Material for sequencing was PBMCs. These receptors all stem from a human donor in good health (CMV status not recorded). Some clones in this sample may be carry-over from other donors' samples.

The chain links TRBV29-1 to TRBJ1-2; 10 bases are shared with TRBD1. The germline gives CDR1 SQVTM, CDR2 ANQGSEA. This CDR3 spans 13 amino acids. Trimming cost V 4 bases and J 10 bases; bases outside gene matches: 9. The CDR3 nucleotides are TGCAGCGTTGGGGGGACAGGGGCGCAAGACTACACCTTC. Amino acid sequence: CSVGGTGAQDYTF.

This clonotype was detected a few times. The chain combines TRBV5-1 with TRBJ1-2; D might be TRBD1 (6 bases). The CDR3 runs to 13 residues. CDR1 is SGHRS, CDR2 YFSETQ, per germline. V lost 0 bases, J lost 6 bases, and 9 bases lay in between. The DNA for the CDR3 is TGCGCCAGCAGCTTGGCAGGGGAGGATGGCTACACCTTC. It translates to CASSLAGEDGYTF.

This chain links TRBV7-6 with TRBJ2-5, with 10 bases matching TRBD2. The V gene end was trimmed by 4 bases and the J gene end by 2 bases; junction bases not matched to a gene: 7. Germline values: CDR1 SGHVS, CDR2 FNYEAQ. The CDR3 is 16 amino acids. CDR3 bases: TGTGCCAGCAGCTCGCCAGCTAGCGGGGGACAAGAGACCCAGTACTTC. Translating gives CASSSPASGGQETQYF.

This clonotype was seen at least ten times. The V and J genes are TRBV7-2 and TRBJ1-1, with D perhaps TRBD1 (6 bases). Germline values: CDR1 SGHTA, CDR2 FQGNSA. V was shortened by 8 bases and J by 0 bases, with 16 bases between the two germline ends. The CDR3 extends over 15 amino acids. This chain's CDR3 is CASGGQHLLNTEAFF. CDR3 sequence (DNA): TGTGCCAGCGGTGGACAGCACCTTTTGAACACTGAAGCTTTCTTT.

The chain is built from TRBV6-1 and TRBJ2-7; a weak D match, TRBD2 (6 bases). Germline CDR1 MNHNS, CDR2 SASEGT. This CDR3 has 15 amino acids. Trimming shortened V by 5 bases and J by 0 bases, and 14 bases separated the two germline ends. The CDR3 loop is CASSPRDGSSYEQYF. CDR3 in DNA: TGTGCCAGCAGTCCCCGGGACGGGAGCTCCTACGAGCAGTACTTC.

As regards this clonotype: It may be a read error: a sequence one base away is much more abundant. This chain joins TRBV6-1 and TRBJ2-1, with D perhaps assigned TRBD1 or TRBD2 (7 bases each). Germline V CDR1 and CDR2: MNHNS, SASEGT. The V end lost 10 bases, the J end lost 7 bases, and 23 bases lay between the germline ends. CDR3 size: 15 residues. CDR3 in amino acids: CAIGGRGPEDNEQFF. The CDR3 bases are TGTGCCATTGGAGGGAGGGGGCCAGAAGATAATGAGCAGTTCTTC.

The genes are TRBV7-6 and TRBJ1-3, with no clear D. Germline assignment: CDR1 SGHVS and CDR2 FNYEAQ. The V and J ends lost 5 bases and 0 bases respectively, with 17 bases between them. The CDR3 spans 17 residues. The CDR3 DNA reads as TGTGCCAGCAGCGGACGGAAGGGCCCTTCCTCTGGAAACACCATATATTTT. Its translation: CASSGRKGPSSGNTIYF.

The rearrangement links TRBV12-3 or TRBV12-4 to TRBJ1-1, with D possibly TRBD1 on 5 matching bases. CDR3 length: 16 residues. Deletions cut 1 base from V and 1 base from J, with 13 bases between. CDR3 sequence (DNA): TGTGCCAGCAGTTTAGGAGGGGTTATTGAGAACACTGAAGCTTTCTTT. Translated: CASSLGGVIENTEAFF.

There are many counts of this clonotype. J is TRBJ2-3 and V is TRBV7-2; D is ambiguous. Germline assignment: CDR1 SGHTA and CDR2 FQGNSA. The V gene lost 4 bases and the J gene lost 2 bases, with 7 bases spanning the gap. This CDR3 spans 13 amino acids. The CDR3 DNA follows: TGTGCCAGCAGCTCAGACCTCACAGATACGCAGTATTTT. As protein: CASSSDLTDTQYF.

The rearrangement links TRBV2 to TRBJ2-2, with no clear D. In germline, CDR1 is SNHLY, CDR2 FYNNEI. This CDR3 is built from 15 residues. V was shortened by 7 bases and J by 5 bases, with 17 bases between the two germline ends. CDR3 DNA: TGTGCCAGCACCCCCCAGTCGACTGGGACCGGGGAGCTGTTTTTT. It codes for CASTPQSTGTGELFF.

A few counts support this clonotype. The chain carries TRBV7-8 and TRBJ2-6; D gene uncertain. Trimming left V 1 base short and J 0 bases short, with 7 bases between. There are 16 residues in the CDR3. CDR1 SGHVS and CDR2 FQNEAQ come from the germline V gene. CDR3 protein: CASSLESPSGANVLTF. CDR3 DNA sequence: TGTGCCAGCAGCTTAGAAAGCCCCTCTGGGGCCAACGTCCTGACTTTC. The full variable domain, in which reference TRBV7-8 and TRBJ2-6 provide the parts outside the CDR3, is GAGVSQSPRYKVAKRGQDVALRCDPISGHVSLFWYQQALGQGPEFLTYFQNEAQLDKSGLPSDRFFAERPEGSVSTLKIQRTQQEDSAVYLCASSLESPSGANVLTFGAGSRLTVL.

The chain links TRBV2 to TRBJ1-1, with a weak D call TRBD1 (5 bases). Germline CDR1 reads SNHLY; CDR2 reads FYNNEI. The length of the CDR3 is 13 residues. V was shortened by 2 bases and J by 1 base, with 5 bases between the two germline ends. The CDR3 loop reads CASSEQGNTEAFF. CDR3 nucleotide sequence: TGTGCCAGCAGTGAACAGGGGAACACTGAAGCTTTCTTT.

The chain employs TRBV3-1 and TRBJ1-1; D uncertain. The CDR3 consists of 13 residues. CDR1 is LGHDT and CDR2 is YNNKEL in the germline V gene (reference sequence). V lost 1 base to trimming and J lost 5 bases, with 8 bases between them. The CDR3 nucleotides are TGTGCCAGCAGCCAAGCCCTGATAACTGAAGCTTTCTTT. This encodes CASSQALITEAFF.

This clonotype was seen at least ten times. The rearrangement joins TRBV7-6 to TRBJ2-1, with D maybe TRBD2 (7 bases). Looked up from germline, CDR1 is SGHVS and CDR2 is FNYEAQ. The CDR3 has 13 amino acids. Deletions cut 2 bases from V and 10 bases from J, with 12 bases between. The chain's CDR3 is CASSLNGGPEQFF. CDR3 coding DNA: TGTGCCAGCAGCTTAAACGGGGGGCCAGAGCAGTTCTTC.

This clonotype was counted between two and nine times. This chain joins TRBV29-1 and TRBJ2-3; TRBD2 matches 13 bases. The CDR3 sequence is 13 residues long. The V and J ends lost 2 bases and 9 bases, in that order; junction bases with no gene match: 2. Per the germline V gene, CDR1 is SQVTM and CDR2 is ANQGSEA. CDR3 sequence: CSVELTSGGTQYF. The CDR3 nucleotides read TGCAGCGTTGAATTGACTAGCGGGGGGACGCAGTATTTT.

V usage is TRBV5-1 and J usage is TRBJ2-7; D tentatively fits TRBD1 or TRBD2 (5 bases each). The CDR3 loop spans 16 amino acids. Per germline, CDR1 SGHRS and CDR2 YFSETQ. The V and J ends lost 3 bases and 1 base respectively, with 17 bases between them. The CDR3 DNA follows: TGCGCCAGCAGCTGGAGTGTGACTGGGGGATCCTACGAGCAGTACTTC. It is translated as CASSWSVTGGSYEQYF. The full variable domain, completed using reference TRBV5-1 and TRBJ2-7, is KAGVTQTPRYLIKTRGQQVTLSCSPISGHRSVSWYQQTPGQGLQFLFEYFSETQRNKGNFPGRFSGRQFSNSRSEMNVSTLELGDSALYLCASSWSVTGGSYEQYFGPGTRLTVT.

The CDR3 reads CASSEGDEQFF. CDR3 bases: TGCGCCAGCAGTGAAGGCGATGAGCAGTTCTTC. The chain is built from TRBV10-1 and TRBJ2-1; D not resolved. Germline lookup yields CDR1 WNHNN and CDR2 SYGVQD (reference sequence). The CDR3 loop spans 11 amino acids. Trimming took off 3 bases at V and 8 bases at J, with 5 bases between the two ends.

This clonotype has only a few counts. The rearrangement joins TRBV20-1 to TRBJ2-7; D is undetermined. Trimming cost V 4 bases and J 2 bases, with 12 bases left between them. The length of the CDR3 is 13 residues. Germline-derived CDR1 and CDR2 are DFQATT and SNEGSKA (reference sequence). The CDR3 region has the DNA TGCAGTGCTATTTCCACGGAACCCTACGAGCAGTACTTC. Its translation: CSAISTEPYEQYF.

This chain links TRBV2 with TRBJ1-1, with D hard to call. Germline CDR1 SNHLY, CDR2 FYNNEI. The CDR3 runs 13 residues. V shed 3 bases and J shed 4 bases, with 9 bases lying between them. The DNA for the CDR3 is TGTGCCAGCAGTGAGATCCTCACCACTGAAGCTTTCTTT. This encodes CASSEILTTEAFF.

Many counts were recorded for this clonotype. The chain links TRBV7-9 to TRBJ1-4; 8 bases agree with TRBD1. The J segment lost 6 bases and the V segment lost 6 bases, leaving 15 bases of the junction unmatched. The germline V gene has CDR1 SEHNR and CDR2 FQNEAQ (reference sequence). The length of the CDR3 is 17 residues. In DNA, the CDR3 is TGTGCCAGCAGTCTAGAAAAGAGATCGGACAGGGATGAAAAACTGTTTTTT. Translation: CASSLEKRSDRDEKLFF.

This rearrangement joins TRBV28 to TRBJ1-2; 7 bases match TRBD1. Germline-derived CDR1 and CDR2 are MDHEN and SYDVKM. This CDR3 is 14 amino acids long. V gave up 6 bases and J gave up 4 bases; unmatched junction bases: 8. The CDR3 spells CASSSGQATYGYTF. The CDR3 DNA follows: TGTGCCAGCAGCTCCGGACAGGCGACCTATGGCTACACCTTC.

This clonotype was observed a handful of times. The chain couples TRBV5-1 to TRBJ2-2; D is ambiguous. The V end was cut by 6 bases, the J end by 1 base, with 13 bases between. The germline V gene has CDR1 SGHRS and CDR2 YFSETQ. CDR3 length equals 15 residues. This chain's CDR3 is CASKDGARNTGELFF. The CDR3 nucleotides are TGCGCCAGCAAGGATGGCGCTCGGAACACCGGGGAGCTGTTTTTT.

In its sample, this clonotype was seen a few times. V is TRBV19 and J is TRBJ1-2; perhaps TRBD1 as D (6 bases). Per the germline V gene, CDR1 is LNHDA and CDR2 is SQIVND (reference sequence). Trimming took 5 bases from V and 4 from J, leaving 17 bases between them. The CDR3 has 15 amino acids. CDR3 DNA: TGTGCCAGTAGTCCGCGACAGGAAATGAGCTATGGCTACACCTTC. Translation gives CASSPRQEMSYGYTF. Full variable domain (rest looked up from reference TRBV19 and TRBJ1-2): DGGITQSPKYLFRKEGQNVTLSCEQNLNHDAMYWYRQDPGQGLRLIYYSQIVNDFQKGDIAEGYSVSREKKESFPLTVTSAQKNPTAFYLCASSPRQEMSYGYTFGSGTRLTVV.